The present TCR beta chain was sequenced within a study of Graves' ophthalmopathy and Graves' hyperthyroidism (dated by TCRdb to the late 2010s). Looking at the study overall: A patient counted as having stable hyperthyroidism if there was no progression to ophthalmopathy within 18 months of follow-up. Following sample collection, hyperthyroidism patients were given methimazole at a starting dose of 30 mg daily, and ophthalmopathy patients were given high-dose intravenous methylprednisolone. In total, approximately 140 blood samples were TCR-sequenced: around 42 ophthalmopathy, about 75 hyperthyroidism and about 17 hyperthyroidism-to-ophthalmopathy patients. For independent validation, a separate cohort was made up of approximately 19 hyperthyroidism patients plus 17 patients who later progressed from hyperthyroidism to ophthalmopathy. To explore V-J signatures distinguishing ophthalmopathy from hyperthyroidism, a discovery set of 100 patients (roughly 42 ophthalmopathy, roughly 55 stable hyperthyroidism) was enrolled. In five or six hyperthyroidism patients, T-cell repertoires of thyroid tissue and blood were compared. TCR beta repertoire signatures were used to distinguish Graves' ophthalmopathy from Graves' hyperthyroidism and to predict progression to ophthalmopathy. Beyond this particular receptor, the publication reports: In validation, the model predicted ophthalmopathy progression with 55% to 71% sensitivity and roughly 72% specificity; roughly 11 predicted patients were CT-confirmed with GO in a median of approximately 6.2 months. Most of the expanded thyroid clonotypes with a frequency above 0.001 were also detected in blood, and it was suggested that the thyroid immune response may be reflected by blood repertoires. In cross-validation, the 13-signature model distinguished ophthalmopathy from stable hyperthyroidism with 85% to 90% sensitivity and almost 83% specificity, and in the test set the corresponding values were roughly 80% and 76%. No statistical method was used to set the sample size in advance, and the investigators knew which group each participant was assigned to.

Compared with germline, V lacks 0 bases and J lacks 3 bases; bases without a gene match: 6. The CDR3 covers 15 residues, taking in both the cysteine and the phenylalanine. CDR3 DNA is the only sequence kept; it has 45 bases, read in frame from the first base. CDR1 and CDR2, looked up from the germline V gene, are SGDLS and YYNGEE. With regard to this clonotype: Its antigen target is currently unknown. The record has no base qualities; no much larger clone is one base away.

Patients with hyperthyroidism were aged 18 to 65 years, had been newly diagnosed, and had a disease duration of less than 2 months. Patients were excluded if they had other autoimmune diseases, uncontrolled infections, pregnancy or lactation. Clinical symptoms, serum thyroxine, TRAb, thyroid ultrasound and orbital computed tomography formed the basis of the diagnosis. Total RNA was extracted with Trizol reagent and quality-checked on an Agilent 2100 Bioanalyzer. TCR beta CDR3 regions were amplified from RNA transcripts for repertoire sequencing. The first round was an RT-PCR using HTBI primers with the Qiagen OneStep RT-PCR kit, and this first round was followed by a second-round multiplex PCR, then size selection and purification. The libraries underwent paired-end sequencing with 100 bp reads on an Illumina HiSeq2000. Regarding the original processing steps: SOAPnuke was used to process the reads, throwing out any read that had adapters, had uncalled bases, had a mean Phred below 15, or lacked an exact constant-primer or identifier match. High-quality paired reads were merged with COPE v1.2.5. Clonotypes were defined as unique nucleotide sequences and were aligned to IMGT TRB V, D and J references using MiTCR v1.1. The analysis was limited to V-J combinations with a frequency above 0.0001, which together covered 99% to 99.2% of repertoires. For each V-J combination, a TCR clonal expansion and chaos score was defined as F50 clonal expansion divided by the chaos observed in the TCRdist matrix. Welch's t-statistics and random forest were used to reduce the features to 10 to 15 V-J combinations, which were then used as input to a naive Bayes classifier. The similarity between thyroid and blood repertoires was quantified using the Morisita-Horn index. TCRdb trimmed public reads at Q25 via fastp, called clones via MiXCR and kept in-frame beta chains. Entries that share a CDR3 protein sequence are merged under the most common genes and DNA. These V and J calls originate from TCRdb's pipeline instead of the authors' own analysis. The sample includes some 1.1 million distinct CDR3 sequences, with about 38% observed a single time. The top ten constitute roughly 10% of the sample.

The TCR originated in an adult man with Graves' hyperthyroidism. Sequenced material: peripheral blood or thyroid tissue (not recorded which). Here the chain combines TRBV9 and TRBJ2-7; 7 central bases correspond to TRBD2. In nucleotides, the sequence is TGTGCCAGCAGCGTAGGGGGGGGTATATTCTACGAGCAGTACTTC. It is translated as CASSVGGGIFYEQYF.